The text below deals with one T cell receptor (beta chain). Antigen specificity is unknown. Every isolated RNA sample was fully reverse transcribed, so sequencing captured expressed TCRB transcripts. Assay used: immunoSEQ multiplex PCR; TCRdb lists only in-frame clones, some missing. The table shows about 340,000 clones, with about 13% occurring only once. Germline assignment: CDR1 LNHNV and CDR2 YYDKDF (reference sequence). This CDR3 has 13 residues. J was trimmed by 16 bases and V by 5 bases; bases with no gene match: 12. These data come from a study of beta chain features in type 1 diabetes. Study observations and caveats: At VDJ recombination sites, type 1 diabetes patients had fewer insertions and more deleted nucleotides. In every one of the four CD4+ subsets, TCRB CDR3s were moderately but significantly shorter in Type 1 diabetes patients.

This receptor was identified in a woman under 30 with type 1 diabetes. The chain has TRBV15 and TRBJ1-5; 9 bases line up with TRBD1. Specimen: naive CD4+ T cells from blood. The DNA of the CDR3 is TGTGCCACCAGCCCCGGGACAGGGCCGGTCAAACATTTT. This gives the protein CATSPGTGPVKHF.